This entry features one T cell receptor beta chain sequence. This CDR3 is built from 16 residues. The ends lost 4 bases at V and 4 bases at J; junction bases unmatched: 10. Germline lookup yields CDR1 MGHRA and CDR2 YSYEKL. The entry originates in a study of shared T cell receptors in the human thymus. Assay: immunoSEQ multiplex PCR; the TCRdb copy retains only in-frame clones and omits some. This sample has 450,000 to 650,000 clones, with around three quarters found just once. These data were also reused for a study on human thymus T cells.

The sequence was collected from a boy under two years old with a congenital heart defect. This rearrangement joins TRBV4-1 to TRBJ2-7, with TRBD1 identical over 10 bases. The sequencing input was thymocytes. The CDR3 DNA follows: TGCGCCAGCAGCCGTGAAGCGACAGGGGGCCCGTACGAGCAGTACTTC. It codes for CASSREATGGPYEQYF.